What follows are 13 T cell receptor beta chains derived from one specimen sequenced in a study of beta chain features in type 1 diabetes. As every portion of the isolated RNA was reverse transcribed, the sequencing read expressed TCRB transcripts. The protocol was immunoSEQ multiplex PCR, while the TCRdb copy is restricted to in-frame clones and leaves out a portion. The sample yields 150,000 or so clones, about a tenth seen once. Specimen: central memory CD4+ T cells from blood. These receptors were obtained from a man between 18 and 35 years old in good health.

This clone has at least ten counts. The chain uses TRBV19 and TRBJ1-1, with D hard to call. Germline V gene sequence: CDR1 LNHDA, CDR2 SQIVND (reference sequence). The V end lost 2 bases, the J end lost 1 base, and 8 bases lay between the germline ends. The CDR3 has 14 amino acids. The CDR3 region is CASSIIGKNTEAFF. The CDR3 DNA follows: TGTGCCAGTAGTATAATCGGGAAGAACACTGAAGCTTTCTTT.

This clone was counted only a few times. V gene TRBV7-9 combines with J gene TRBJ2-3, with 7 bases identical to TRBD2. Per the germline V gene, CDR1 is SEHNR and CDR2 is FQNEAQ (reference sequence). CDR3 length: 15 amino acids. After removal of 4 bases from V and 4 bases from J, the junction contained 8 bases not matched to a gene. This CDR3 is CASSSVRGVADTQYF. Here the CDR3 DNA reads TGTGCCAGCAGCTCCGTCCGGGGGGTGGCAGATACGCAGTATTTT.

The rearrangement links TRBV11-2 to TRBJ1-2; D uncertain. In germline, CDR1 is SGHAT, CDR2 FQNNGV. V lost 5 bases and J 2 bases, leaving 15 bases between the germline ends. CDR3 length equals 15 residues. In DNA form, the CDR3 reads TGTGCCAGCAGCGTAAGCGAGGGCGGAAACTATGGCTACACCTTC. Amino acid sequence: CASSVSEGGNYGYTF. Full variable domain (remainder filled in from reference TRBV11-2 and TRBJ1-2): EAGVAQSPRYKIIEKRQSVAFWCNPISGHATLYWYQQILGQGPKLLIQFQNNGVVDDSQLPKDRFSAERLKGVDSTLKIQPAKLEDSAVYLCASSVSEGGNYGYTFGSGTRLTVV.

Written as DNA, the CDR3 is TGTGCCAGCATCCTGGGACAGGCCCCCTACGAGCAGTACTTC. Encoded protein: CASILGQAPYEQYF. The rearrangement uses TRBV28 and TRBJ2-7; 8 nucleotides match TRBD1. CDR3 length: 14 amino acids. The germline V gene encodes CDR1 MDHEN and CDR2 SYDVKM. V lost 7 bases, J lost 2 bases, and 7 bases stayed unmatched. Full variable domain (remainder filled in from reference TRBV28 and TRBJ2-7): DVKVTQSSRYLVKRTGEKVFLECVQDMDHENMFWYRQDPGLGLRLIYFSYDVKMKEKGDIPEGYSVSREKKERFSLILESASTNQTSMYLCASILGQAPYEQYFGPGTRLTVT.

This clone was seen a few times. CDR3 loop: CASSPSFGGYNEQFF. CDR3 sequence (DNA): TGCGCCAGCAGCCCGAGTTTCGGGGGTTACAATGAGCAGTTCTTC. V gene TRBV5-1 combines with J gene TRBJ2-1; D perhaps matches TRBD2 (6 bases). The CDR3 contains 15 residues. Germline lookup yields CDR1 SGHRS and CDR2 YFSETQ. The V end was cut by 4 bases, the J end by 4 bases, with 15 bases between.

CDR3 coding DNA: TGTGCCAGCAGGACTAGCGGGGGGGCAGAGACCCAGTACTTC. This translates into CASRTSGGAETQYF. The J gene is TRBJ2-5, the V gene TRBV7-2; 14 bases agree with TRBD2. CDR3 size: 14 residues. V lost 6 bases to trimming and J lost 4 bases; unmatched junction nucleotides: 1. Germline-derived CDR1 and CDR2 are SGHTA and FQGNSA.

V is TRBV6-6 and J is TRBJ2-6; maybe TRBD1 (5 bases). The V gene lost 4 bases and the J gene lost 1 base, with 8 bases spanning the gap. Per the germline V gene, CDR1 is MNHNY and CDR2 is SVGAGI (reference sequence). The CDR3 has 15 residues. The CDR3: CASSSQGSGANVLTF. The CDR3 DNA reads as TGTGCCAGCAGTTCCCAGGGATCTGGGGCCAACGTCCTGACTTTC.

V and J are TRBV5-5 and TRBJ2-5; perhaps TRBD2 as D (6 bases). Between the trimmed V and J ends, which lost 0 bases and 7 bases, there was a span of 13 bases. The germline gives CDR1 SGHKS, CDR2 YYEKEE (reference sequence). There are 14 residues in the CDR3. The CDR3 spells CASSLAGASRTQYF. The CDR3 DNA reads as TGTGCCAGCAGCTTGGCGGGAGCCAGCCGGACCCAGTACTTC.

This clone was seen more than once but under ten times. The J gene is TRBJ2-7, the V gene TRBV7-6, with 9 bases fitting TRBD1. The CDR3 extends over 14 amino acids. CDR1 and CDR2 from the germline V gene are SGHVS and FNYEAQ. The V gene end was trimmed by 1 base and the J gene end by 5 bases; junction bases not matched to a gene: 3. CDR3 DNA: TGTGCCAGCAGCTTAGACGACAGGGGGAACGAGCAGTACTTC. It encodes CASSLDDRGNEQYF.

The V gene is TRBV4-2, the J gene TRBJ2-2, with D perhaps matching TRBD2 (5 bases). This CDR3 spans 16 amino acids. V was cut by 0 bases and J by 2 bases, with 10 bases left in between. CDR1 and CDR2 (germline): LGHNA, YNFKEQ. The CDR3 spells CASSQDTGSNTGELFF. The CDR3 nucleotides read TGTGCCAGCAGCCAAGATACGGGGAGTAACACCGGGGAGCTGTTTTTT.

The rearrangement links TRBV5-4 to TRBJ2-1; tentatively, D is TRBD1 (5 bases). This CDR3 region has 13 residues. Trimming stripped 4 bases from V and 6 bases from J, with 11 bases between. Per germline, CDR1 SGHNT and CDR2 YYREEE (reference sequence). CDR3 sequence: CASSTQGSNEQFF. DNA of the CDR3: TGTGCCAGCAGCACCCAGGGTTCCAATGAGCAGTTCTTC. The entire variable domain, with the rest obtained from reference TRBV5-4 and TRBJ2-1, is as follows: ETGVTQSPTHLIKTRGQQVTLRCSSQSGHNTVSWYQQALGQGPQFIFQYYREEENGRGNFPPRFSGLQFPNYSSELNVNALELDDSALYLCASSTQGSNEQFFGPGTRLTVL.

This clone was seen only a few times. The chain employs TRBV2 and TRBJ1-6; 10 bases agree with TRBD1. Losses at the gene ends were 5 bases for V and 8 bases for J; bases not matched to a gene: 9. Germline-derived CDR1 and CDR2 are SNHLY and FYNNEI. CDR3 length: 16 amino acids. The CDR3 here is CASSTLRQGADSPLHF. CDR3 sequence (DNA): TGTGCCAGCAGTACCCTCAGACAGGGGGCGGATTCACCCCTCCACTTT.

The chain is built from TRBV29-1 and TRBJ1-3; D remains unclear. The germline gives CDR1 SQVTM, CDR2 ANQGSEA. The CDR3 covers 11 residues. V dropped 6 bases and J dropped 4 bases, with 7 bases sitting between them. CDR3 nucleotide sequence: TGCAGCGTCGCGATCGGAAACACCATATATTTT. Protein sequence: CSVAIGNTIYF.